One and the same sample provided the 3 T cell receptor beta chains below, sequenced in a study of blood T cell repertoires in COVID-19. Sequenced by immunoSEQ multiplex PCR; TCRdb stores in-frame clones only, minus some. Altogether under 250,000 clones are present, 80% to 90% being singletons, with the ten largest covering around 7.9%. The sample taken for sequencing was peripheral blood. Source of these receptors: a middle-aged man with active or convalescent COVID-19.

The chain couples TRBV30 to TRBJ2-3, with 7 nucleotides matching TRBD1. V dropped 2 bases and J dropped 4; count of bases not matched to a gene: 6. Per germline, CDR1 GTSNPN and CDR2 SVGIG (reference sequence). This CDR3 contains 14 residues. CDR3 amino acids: CAWSIKGGSDTQYF. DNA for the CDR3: TGTGCCTGGAGTATTAAAGGGGGCTCAGATACGCAGTATTTT.

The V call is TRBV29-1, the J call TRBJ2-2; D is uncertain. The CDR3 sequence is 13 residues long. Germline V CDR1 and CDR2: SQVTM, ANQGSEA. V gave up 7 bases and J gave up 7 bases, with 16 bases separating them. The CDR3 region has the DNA TGCAGCGCACCTCGGAGCGAAGGCGGGGAGCTGTTTTTT. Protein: CSAPRSEGGELFF.

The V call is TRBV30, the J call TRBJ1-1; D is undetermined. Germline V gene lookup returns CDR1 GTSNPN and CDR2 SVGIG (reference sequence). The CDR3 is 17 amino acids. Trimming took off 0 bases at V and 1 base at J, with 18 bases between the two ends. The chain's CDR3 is CAWSVLPKWFANTEAFF. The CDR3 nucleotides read TGTGCCTGGAGTGTACTGCCAAAATGGTTCGCGAACACTGAAGCTTTCTTT. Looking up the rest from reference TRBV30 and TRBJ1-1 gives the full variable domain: SQTIHQWPATLVQPVGSPLSLECTVEGTSNPNLYWYRQAAGRGLQLLFYSVGIGQISSEVPQNLSASRPQDRQFILSSKKLLLSDSGFYLCAWSVLPKWFANTEAFFGQGTRLTVV.